One sample yielded the 2 T cell receptor beta chains listed below, sequenced in a study of blood T cells in healthy people across ages. Through a sample-barcoded 5' primer and a J-beta primer mix, a second PCR was run for roughly 6 to 12 cycles. A single record per CDR3 protein comes from TCRdb applying MiXCR to the 5' RACE reads. This repertoire shows fewer than 2 million distinct CDR3 sequences, 30% to 40% found once; its top ten account for roughly 24%. Source material: blood. The receptors come from a human donor in good health.

This clonotype was seen a handful of times. The chain employs TRBV12-3 or TRBV12-4 and TRBJ2-7; no clear D. Trimming removed 6 bases at V and 3 bases at J, with 24 bases between. The CDR3 runs 17 residues. The CDR3, as DNA: TGTGCCAGCAGCCCTAACTCGACCTACAACCTCTTCTACGAGCAGTACTTC. Its translation is CASSPNSTYNLFYEQYF.

V is TRBV20-1 and J is TRBJ1-2; TRBD1 agrees at 9 bases. This CDR3 contains 14 residues. In germline, CDR1 is DFQATT, CDR2 SNEGSKA (reference sequence). The V and J ends lost 3 bases and 6 bases, in that order; junction bases with no gene match: 8. The CDR3 sequence: CSASSPTGGDGYTF. In DNA form, the CDR3 reads TGCAGTGCTAGCTCCCCGACAGGGGGTGATGGCTACACCTTC.